These 3 T cell receptor beta chains share one sample of origin, sequenced in a study of CD8+CD57+ T cells in acquired aplastic anemia. Genomic DNA constituted the template upon which TCR beta VDJ and CDR3 profiling was performed. Each CDR3 protein gets one entry after TCRdb re-called the reads with MiXCR. The top ten clones hold approximately 2.8% of a sample with some 160,000 distinct CDR3 sequences, 47% of them seen once. An expansion of CD8+CD57+ cells by flow cytometry had been shown in patients chosen for sequencing. Sequenced sample: sorted CD4+, CD8+, or CD8+CD57+ T cells (not recorded which) from PBMCs. All receptors derive from a human donor with aplastic anemia.

The chain has TRBV5-1 and TRBJ2-5; 7 bases align to TRBD1. Trimming cost V 1 base and J 0 bases; bases outside gene matches: 3. The CDR3 contains 15 residues. Germline V gene data show CDR1 as SGHRS and CDR2 as YFSETQ. CDR3 bases: TGCGCCAGCAGCTTGAGGGGGACAGACCAAGAGACCCAGTACTTC. Its translation: CASSLRGTDQETQYF.

CDR3 sequence reads: CASRPTGGRDTQYF. The CDR3 nucleotides read TGTGCCAGCAGACCTACAGGGGGCAGAGATACGCAGTATTTT. V and J are TRBV11-2 and TRBJ2-3, with TRBD1 matching 9 bases. This CDR3 contains 14 residues. Germline loops: CDR1 SGHAT, CDR2 FQNNGV. Germline trimming cut 6 bases from V and 5 bases from J; bases unmatched to any gene: 6.

This clonotype was seen only once. The genes are TRBV10-3 and TRBJ1-4, with a possible D match to TRBD1 (5 bases). CDR1 is ENHRY and CDR2 is SYGVKD in the germline V gene. There are 13 residues in the CDR3. V was pared by 10 bases and J by 7 bases, with 16 bases between. CDR3 region: CASRALGAEKLFF. The CDR3 DNA reads as TGTGCCAGCAGGGCCCTGGGTGCTGAAAAACTGTTTTTT.